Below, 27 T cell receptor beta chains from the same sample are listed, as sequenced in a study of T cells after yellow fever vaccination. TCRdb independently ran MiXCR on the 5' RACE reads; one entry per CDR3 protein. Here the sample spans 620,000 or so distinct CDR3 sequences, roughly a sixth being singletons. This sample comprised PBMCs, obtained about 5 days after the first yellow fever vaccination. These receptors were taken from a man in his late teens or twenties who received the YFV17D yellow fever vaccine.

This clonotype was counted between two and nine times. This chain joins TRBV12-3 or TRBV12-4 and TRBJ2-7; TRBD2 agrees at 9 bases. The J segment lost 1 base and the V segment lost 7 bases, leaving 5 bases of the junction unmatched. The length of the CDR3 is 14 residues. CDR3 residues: CASTPTSGSYEQYF. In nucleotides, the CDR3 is TGTGCCAGCACCCCGACTAGCGGATCCTACGAGCAGTACTTC.

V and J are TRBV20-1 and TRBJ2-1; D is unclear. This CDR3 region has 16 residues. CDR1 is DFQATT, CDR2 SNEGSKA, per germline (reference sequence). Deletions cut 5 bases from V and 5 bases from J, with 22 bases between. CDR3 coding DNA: TGCAGTGCTGATGCCTCTGTGGGCGGTATACACAATGAGCAGTTCTTC. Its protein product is CSADASVGGIHNEQFF.

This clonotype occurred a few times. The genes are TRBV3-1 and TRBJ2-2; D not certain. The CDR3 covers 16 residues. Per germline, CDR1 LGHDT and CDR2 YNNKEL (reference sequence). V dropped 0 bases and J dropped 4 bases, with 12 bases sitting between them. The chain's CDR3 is CASSQEGYSFTGELFF. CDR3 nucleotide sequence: TGTGCCAGCAGCCAAGAAGGTTATAGCTTCACCGGGGAGCTGTTTTTT.

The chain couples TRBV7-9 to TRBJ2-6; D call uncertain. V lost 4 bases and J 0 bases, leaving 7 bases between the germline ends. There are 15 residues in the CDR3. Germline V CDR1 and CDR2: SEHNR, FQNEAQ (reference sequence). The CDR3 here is CASSWPNSGANVLTF. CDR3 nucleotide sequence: TGTGCCAGCAGCTGGCCGAACTCTGGGGCCAACGTCCTGACTTTC.

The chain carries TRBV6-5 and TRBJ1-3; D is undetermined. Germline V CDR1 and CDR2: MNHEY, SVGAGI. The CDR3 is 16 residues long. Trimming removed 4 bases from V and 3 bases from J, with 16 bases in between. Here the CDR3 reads CASSWYPNRSGNTIYF. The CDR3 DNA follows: TGTGCCAGCAGTTGGTACCCTAACAGAAGTGGAAACACCATATATTTT.

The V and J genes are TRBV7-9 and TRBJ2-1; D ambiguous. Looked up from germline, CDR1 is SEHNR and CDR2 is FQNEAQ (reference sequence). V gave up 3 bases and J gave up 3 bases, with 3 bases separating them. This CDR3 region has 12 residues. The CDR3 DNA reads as TGTGCCAGCAGCTTTTACTACAATGAGCAGTTCTTC. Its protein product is CASSFYYNEQFF.

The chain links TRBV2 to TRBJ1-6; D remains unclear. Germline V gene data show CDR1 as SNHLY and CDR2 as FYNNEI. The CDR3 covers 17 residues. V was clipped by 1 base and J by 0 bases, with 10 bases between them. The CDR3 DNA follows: TGTGCCAGCAGTGAAGTCGGCGGAAGCTCCTATAATTCACCCCTCCACTTT. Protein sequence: CASSEVGGSSYNSPLHF.

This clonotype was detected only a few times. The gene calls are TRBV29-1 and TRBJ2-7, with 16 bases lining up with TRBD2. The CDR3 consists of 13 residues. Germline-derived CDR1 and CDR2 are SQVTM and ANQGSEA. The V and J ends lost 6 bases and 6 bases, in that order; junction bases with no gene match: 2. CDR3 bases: TGCAGCGTAGGGACTAGCGGGGGGGGCGAGCAGTACTTC. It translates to CSVGTSGGGEQYF.

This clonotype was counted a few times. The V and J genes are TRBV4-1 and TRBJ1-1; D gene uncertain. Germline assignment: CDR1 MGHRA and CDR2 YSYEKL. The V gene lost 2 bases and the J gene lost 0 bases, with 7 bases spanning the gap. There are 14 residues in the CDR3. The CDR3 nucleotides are TGCGCCAGCAGCCAAACCCCGATGAACACTGAAGCTTTCTTT. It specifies CASSQTPMNTEAFF.

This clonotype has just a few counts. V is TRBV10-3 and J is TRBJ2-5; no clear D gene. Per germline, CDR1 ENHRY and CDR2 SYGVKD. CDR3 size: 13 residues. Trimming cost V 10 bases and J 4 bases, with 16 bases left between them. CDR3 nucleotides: TGTGCCACCTGGCCAGGTGCCACAGAGACCCAGTACTTC. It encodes CATWPGATETQYF.

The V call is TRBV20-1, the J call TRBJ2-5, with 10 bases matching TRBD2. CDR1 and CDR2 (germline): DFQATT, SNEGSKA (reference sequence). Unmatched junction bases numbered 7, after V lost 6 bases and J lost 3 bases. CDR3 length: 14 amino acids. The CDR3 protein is CSAPTSGYKETQYF. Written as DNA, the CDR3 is TGCAGTGCCCCGACTAGCGGGTACAAAGAGACCCAGTACTTC.

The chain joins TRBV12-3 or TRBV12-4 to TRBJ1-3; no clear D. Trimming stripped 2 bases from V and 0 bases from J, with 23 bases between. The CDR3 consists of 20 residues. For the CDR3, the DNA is TGTGCCAGCAGTTTAAGAAGGAGCCCTTTACGTTTCCTCTCTGGAAACACCATATATTTT. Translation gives CASSLRRSPLRFLSGNTIYF.

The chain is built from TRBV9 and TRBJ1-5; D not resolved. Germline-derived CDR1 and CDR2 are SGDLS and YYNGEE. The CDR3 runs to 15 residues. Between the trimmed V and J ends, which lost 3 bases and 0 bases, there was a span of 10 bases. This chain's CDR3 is CASSAGGNSNQPQHF. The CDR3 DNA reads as TGTGCCAGCAGCGCGGGCGGTAATAGCAATCAGCCCCAGCATTTT. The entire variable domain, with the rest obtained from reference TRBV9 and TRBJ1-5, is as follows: DSGVTQTPKHLITATGQRVTLRCSPRSGDLSVYWYQQSLDQGLQFLIQYYNGEERAKGNILERFSAQQFPDLHSELNLSSLELGDSALYFCASSAGGNSNQPQHFGDGTRLSIL.

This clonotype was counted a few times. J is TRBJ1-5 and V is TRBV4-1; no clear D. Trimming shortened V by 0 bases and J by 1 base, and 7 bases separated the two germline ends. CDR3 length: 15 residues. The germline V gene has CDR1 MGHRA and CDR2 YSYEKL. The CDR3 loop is CASSQDGLSNQPQHF. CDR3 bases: TGCGCCAGCAGCCAAGATGGTTTGAGCAATCAGCCCCAGCATTTT.

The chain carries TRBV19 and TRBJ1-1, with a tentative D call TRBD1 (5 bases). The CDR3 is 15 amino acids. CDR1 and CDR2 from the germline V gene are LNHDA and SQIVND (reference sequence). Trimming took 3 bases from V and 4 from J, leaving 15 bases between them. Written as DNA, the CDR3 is TGTGCCAGTAGTATGGATGGGGCGCTGGGCACTGAAGCTTTCTTT. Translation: CASSMDGALGTEAFF. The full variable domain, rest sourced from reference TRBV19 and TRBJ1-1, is DGGITQSPKYLFRKEGQNVTLSCEQNLNHDAMYWYRQDPGQGLRLIYYSQIVNDFQKGDIAEGYSVSREKKESFPLTVTSAQKNPTAFYLCASSMDGALGTEAFFGQGTRLTVV.

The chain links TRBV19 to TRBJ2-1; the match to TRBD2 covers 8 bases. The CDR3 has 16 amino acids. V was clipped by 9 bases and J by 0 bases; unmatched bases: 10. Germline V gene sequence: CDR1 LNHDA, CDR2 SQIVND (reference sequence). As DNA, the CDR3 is TGTGCCAGCTCACCTATAGCGGGGAGCTCCTACAATGAGCAGTTCTTC. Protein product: CASSPIAGSSYNEQFF.

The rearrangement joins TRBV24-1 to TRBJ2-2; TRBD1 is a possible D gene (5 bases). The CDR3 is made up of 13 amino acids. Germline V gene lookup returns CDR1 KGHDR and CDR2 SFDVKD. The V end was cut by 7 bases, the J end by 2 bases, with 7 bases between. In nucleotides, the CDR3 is TGTGCCACCAGGGACACCAACACCGGGGAGCTGTTTTTT. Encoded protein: CATRDTNTGELFF.

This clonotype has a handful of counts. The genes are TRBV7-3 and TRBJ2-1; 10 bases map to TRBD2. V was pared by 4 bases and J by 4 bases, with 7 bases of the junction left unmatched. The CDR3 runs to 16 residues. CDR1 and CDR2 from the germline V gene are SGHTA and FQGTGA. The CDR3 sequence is CASSSQVAGGYNEQFF. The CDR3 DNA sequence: TGTGCCAGCAGCTCCCAGGTAGCGGGGGGATACAATGAGCAGTTCTTC. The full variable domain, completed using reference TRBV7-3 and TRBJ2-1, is GAGVSQTPSNKVTEKGKYVELRCDPISGHTALYWYRQSLGQGPEFLIYFQGTGAADDSGLPNDRFFAVRPEGSVSTLKIQRTERGDSAVYLCASSSQVAGGYNEQFFGPGTRLTVL.

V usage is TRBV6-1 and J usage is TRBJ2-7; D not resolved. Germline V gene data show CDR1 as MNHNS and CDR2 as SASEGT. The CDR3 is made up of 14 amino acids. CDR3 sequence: CASSASDTTYEQCV. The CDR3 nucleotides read TGTGCCAGCAGTGCCTCAGACACAACCTACGAGCAGTGCGTC.

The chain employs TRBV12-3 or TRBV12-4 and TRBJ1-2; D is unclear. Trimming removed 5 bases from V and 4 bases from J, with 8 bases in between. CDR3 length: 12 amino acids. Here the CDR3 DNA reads TGTGCCAGCAGTCGGGAGGGCTATGGCTACACCTTC. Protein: CASSREGYGYTF.

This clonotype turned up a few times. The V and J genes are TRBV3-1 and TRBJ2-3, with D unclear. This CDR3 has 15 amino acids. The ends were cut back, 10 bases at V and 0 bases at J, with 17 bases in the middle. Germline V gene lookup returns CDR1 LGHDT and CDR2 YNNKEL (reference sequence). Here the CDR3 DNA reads TGTGCCATCCTTACTGTACCCCTTAGCACAGATACGCAGTATTTT. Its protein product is CAILTVPLSTDTQYF.

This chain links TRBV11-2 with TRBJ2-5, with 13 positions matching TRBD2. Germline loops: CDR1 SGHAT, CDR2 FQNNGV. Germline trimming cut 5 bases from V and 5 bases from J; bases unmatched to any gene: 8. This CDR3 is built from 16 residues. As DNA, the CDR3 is TGTGCCAGCAGCAATCGACTAGCGGGGGGAGAGGAGACCCAGTACTTC. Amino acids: CASSNRLAGGEETQYF.

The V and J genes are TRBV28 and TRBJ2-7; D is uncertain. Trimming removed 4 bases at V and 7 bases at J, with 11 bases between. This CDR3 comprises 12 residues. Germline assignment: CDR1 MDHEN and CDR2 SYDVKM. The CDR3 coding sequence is TGTGCCAGCAGTTATGTATCTGGGGAGCAGTACGTC. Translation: CASSYVSGEQYV.

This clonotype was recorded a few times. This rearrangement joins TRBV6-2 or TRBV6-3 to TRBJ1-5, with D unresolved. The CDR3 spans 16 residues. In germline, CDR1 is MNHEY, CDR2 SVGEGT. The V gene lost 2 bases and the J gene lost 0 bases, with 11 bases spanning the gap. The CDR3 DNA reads TGTGCCAGCAGTTACCGAGGCAGGATTAGCAATCAGCCCCAGCATTTT. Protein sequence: CASSYRGRISNQPQHF.

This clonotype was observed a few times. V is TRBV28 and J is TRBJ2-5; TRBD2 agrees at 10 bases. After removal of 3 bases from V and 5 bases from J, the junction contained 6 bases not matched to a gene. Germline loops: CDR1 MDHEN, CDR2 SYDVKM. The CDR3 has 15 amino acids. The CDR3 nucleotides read TGTGCCAGCAGTTTGGAGCGGGGGGGCCGGGAGACCCAGTACTTC. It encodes CASSLERGGRETQYF.

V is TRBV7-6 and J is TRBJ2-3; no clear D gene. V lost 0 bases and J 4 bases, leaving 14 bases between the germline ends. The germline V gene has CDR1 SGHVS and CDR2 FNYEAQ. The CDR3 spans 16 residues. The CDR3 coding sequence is TGTGCCAGCAGCTTAGCCGACGGTGGTAACTCAGATACGCAGTATTTT. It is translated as CASSLADGGNSDTQYF.

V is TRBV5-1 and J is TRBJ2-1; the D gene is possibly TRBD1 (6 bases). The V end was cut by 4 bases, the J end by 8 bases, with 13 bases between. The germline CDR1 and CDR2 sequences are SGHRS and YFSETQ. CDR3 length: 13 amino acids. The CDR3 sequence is CASSGEQGYEQFF. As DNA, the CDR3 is TGCGCCAGCAGCGGCGAACAGGGCTATGAGCAGTTCTTC.